These 6 T cell receptor beta chains were all obtained from the same sample, sequenced in a study of graft-versus-host responses after intestinal transplantation. Sequenced by immunoSEQ multiplex PCR; TCRdb stores in-frame clones only, minus some. The sample lists roughly 80,000 clones, 92% occurring once. Sequenced material: PBMCs, taken 98 days after intestinal transplantation. Receptor source: a human patient who received an intestinal transplant, so some T cells may come from the graft donor.

The genes are TRBV5-1 and TRBJ2-6; D gene ambiguous. V was cut by 2 bases and J by 0 bases, with 0 bases left in between. The CDR3 contains 13 residues. Per germline, CDR1 SGHRS and CDR2 YFSETQ. The CDR3 region has the DNA TGCGCCAGCAGCTTCTCTGGGGCCAACGTCCTGACTTTC. Translated, it gives CASSFSGANVLTF.

Comment on this clone: Germline is not matched at one junction end, which may reflect a read error. Within the sample, other DNA sequences also encode this same CDR3. CDR3 DNA: TGCGCCAGCAGCTTAACAGGGGGAGTCAATCAGCCCCAGCATTTT. Its protein product is CASSLTGGVNQPQHF. The chain links TRBV5-6 to TRBJ1-5; 8 bases match TRBD1. Germline-derived CDR1 and CDR2 are SGHDT and YYEEEE. This CDR3 comprises 15 residues.

The sample holds a few counts of this clone. The V and J genes are TRBV6-6 and TRBJ2-7; the D gene is possibly TRBD1 (5 bases). V shed 1 base and J shed 2 bases, with 9 bases lying between them. CDR3 length: 14 amino acids. Germline V gene sequence: CDR1 MNHNY, CDR2 SVGAGI (reference sequence). Here the CDR3 reads CASSYFGQAYEQYF. The DNA for the CDR3 is TGTGCCAGCAGTTACTTCGGACAAGCCTACGAGCAGTACTTC.

The chain joins TRBV19 to TRBJ2-7; D is uncertain. The CDR3 is 11 residues long. Germline assignment: CDR1 LNHDA and CDR2 SQIVND (reference sequence). V lost 4 bases and J lost 6, with 7 bases in between. CDR3 nucleotides: TGTGCCAGTAGTACGGAGAGCGAGCAGTACTTC. Its translation: CASSTESEQYF.

This clone was detected once. CDR3 residues: CASSLLRGTGTANYGYTF. CDR3 bases: TGTGCCAGCAGTTTATTAAGGGGGACAGGTACGGCTAACTATGGCTACACCTTC. The rearrangement joins TRBV28 to TRBJ1-2; 8 nucleotides line up with TRBD1. This CDR3 spans 18 amino acids. V lost 1 base, J lost 0 bases, and 10 bases stayed unmatched. Germline V CDR1 and CDR2: MDHEN, SYDVKM.

The chain uses TRBV19 and TRBJ2-4; 10 bases agree with TRBD2. The CDR3 sequence is 19 residues long. V was pared by 0 bases and J by 1 base, with 9 bases of the junction left unmatched. Germline V gives CDR1 LNHDA, CDR2 SQIVND (reference sequence). The CDR3: CASSIDRLAGTGAKNIQYF. The CDR3, as DNA: TGTGCCAGTAGTATAGATCGACTAGCGGGCACGGGTGCCAAAAACATTCAGTACTTC.